The T cell receptor beta chain described here comes from a study of T cell responses to AZD1222 COVID-19 vaccine. About this clone itself: Its antigen is not known.

Germline V lookup: CDR1 SGHRS, CDR2 YFSETQ. Trimming pared 1 base from V and 0 bases from J, leaving 13 bases between. The length of the CDR3 is 16 residues. Produced via immunoSEQ multiplex PCR; TCRdb's table is partial and in-frame only. The table records some 130,000 clones, about nine tenths of them present only once. General observations from the study: The donors showed a predominance of white British ancestry and of females, with possible underestimation of clonal diversity. Spike-wide vaccine-associated CD4 TCRs dominated at 160-218 and 743-854. After two AZD1222 doses, spike-specific TCR breadth and depth rose versus day 0.

This receptor was taken from an adult who received the AZD1222 COVID-19 vaccine. The rearrangement uses TRBV5-1 and TRBJ1-2; D is undetermined. The specimen was peripheral blood, collected 28 days after the second AZD1222 dose. CDR3 protein: CASSLNGYTTNYGYTF. CDR3 nucleotides: TGCGCCAGCAGCTTGAACGGTTACACTACTAACTATGGCTACACCTTC.